This T cell receptor beta chain is from a study of shared clonotypes between healthy human individuals. Across the study: A donor's plate count was three for CD4 naive and three for CD4 memory; CD8 naive had two and CD8 memory one.

About this clone: The antigen is not known.

Splitting the CD4+ cells yielded a CD45RA+ naive subset and a CD45RA-negative memory subset. As originally analysed: With immunoSEQ giving junction-only sequences and no quality scores, filtering differed. This table comes from immunoSEQ multiplex PCR, and its TCRdb copy is limited to in-frame clones, with some not included. V and J calls and clone size follow that table, whereas D and trimming were derived from the DNA. Of roughly 640,000 clones in the sample, approximately 79% were seen once. The V gene's germline CDR1 is SGHRS and CDR2 YFSETQ. This CDR3 has 15 amino acids. V was cut by 3 bases and J by 4 bases, with 14 bases left in between. Findings and caveats of the study: With few donors, the genetic and exposure-history diversity represented was limited.

The TCR sequence derives from a woman aged 25 to 45 in good health. Sequenced input: memory CD4+ T cells sorted from blood. As for subset: CD45RA-negative fraction. V and J are TRBV5-1 and TRBJ1-3, with D possibly being TRBD1 (6 bases). The CDR3, as DNA: TGCGCCAGCAGCTCAACGACAGGTCCCGGAAACACCATATATTTT. Translation gives CASSSTTGPGNTIYF.